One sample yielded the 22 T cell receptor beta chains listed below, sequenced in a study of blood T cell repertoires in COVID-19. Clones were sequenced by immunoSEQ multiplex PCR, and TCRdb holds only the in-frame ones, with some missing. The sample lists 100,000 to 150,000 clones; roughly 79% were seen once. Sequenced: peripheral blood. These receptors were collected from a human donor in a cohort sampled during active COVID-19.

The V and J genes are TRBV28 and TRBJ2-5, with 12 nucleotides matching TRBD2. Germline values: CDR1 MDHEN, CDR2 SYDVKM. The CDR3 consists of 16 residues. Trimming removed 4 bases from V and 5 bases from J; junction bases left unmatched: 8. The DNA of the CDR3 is TGTGCCAGCAGTTCTGTAACTAGCGGGGGGTGGGAGACCCAGTACTTC. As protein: CASSSVTSGGWETQYF.

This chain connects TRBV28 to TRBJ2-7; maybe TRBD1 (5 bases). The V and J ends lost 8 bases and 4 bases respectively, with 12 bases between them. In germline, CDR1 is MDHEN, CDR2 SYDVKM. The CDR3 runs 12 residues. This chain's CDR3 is CASGQGGYEQYF. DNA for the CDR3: TGTGCCAGCGGCCAGGGTGGTTACGAGCAGTACTTC.

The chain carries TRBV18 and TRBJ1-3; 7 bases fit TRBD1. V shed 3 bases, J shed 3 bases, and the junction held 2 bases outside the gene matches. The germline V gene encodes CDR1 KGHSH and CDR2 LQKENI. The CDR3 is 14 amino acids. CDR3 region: CASSPDRVGNTIYF. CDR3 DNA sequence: TGTGCCAGCTCACCTGACAGGGTTGGAAACACCATATATTTT.

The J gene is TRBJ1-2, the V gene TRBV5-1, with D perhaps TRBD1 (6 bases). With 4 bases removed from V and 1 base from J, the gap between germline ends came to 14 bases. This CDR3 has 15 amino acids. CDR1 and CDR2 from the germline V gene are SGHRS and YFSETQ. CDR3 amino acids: CASSHTQGFNYGYTF. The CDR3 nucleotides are TGCGCCAGCAGCCATACACAGGGTTTTAACTATGGCTACACCTTC.

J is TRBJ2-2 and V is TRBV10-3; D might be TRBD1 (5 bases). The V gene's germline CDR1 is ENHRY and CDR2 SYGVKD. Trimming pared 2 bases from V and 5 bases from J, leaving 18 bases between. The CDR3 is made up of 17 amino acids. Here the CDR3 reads CAISEPGPGHETGELFF. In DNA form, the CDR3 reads TGTGCCATCAGTGAGCCTGGTCCAGGACACGAAACCGGGGAGCTGTTTTTT.

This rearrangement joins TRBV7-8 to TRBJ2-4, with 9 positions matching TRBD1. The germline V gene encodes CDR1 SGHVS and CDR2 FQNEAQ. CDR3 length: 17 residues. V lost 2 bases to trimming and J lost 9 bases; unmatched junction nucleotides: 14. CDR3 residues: CASSLTGTGTEVGIQYF. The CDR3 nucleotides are TGTGCCAGCAGCTTAACCGGGACAGGGACAGAGGTGGGCATTCAGTACTTC.

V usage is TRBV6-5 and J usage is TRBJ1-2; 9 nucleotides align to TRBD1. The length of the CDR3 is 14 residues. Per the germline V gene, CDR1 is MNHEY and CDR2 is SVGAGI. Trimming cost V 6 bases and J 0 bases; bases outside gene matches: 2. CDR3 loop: CASRTGGTNYGYTF. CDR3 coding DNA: TGTGCCAGCAGGACAGGGGGAACTAACTATGGCTACACCTTC.

CDR3 nucleotide sequence: TGCGCCAGCAGCTTGGACGGACAGGGGAAGGTCTACGAGCAGTACTTC. Translated: CASSLDGQGKVYEQYF. The V and J genes are TRBV5-1 and TRBJ2-7; TRBD1 matches at 9 bases. Germline values: CDR1 SGHRS, CDR2 YFSETQ. Trimming at V came to 0 bases and at J to 3 bases, leaving 7 bases not matched to a gene. CDR3 length equals 16 residues.

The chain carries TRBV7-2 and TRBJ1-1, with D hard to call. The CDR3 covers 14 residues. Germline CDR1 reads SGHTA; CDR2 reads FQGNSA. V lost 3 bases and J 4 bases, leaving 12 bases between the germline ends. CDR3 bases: TGTGCCAGCAGCTTCGGAGCCGAGAGCACTGAAGCTTTCTTT. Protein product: CASSFGAESTEAFF.

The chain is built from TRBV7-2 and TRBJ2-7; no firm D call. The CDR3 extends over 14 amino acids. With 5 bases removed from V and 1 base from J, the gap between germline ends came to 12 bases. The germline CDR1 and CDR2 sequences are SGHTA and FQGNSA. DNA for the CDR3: TGTGCCAGCAGCCCCTACGAGTGGTCCTACGAGCAGTACTTC. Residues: CASSPYEWSYEQYF. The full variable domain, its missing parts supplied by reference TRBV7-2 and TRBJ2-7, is GAGVSQSPSNKVTEKGKDVELRCDPISGHTALYWYRQSLGQGLEFLIYFQGNSAPDKSGLPSDRFSAERTGGSVSTLTIQRTQQEDSAVYLCASSPYEWSYEQYFGPGTRLTVT.

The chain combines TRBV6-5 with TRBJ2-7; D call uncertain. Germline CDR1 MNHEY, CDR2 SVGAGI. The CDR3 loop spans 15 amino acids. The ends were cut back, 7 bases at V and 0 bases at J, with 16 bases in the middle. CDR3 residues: CASILYSFSSYEQYF. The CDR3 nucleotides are TGTGCCAGCATCCTATACTCATTTAGCTCCTACGAGCAGTACTTC.

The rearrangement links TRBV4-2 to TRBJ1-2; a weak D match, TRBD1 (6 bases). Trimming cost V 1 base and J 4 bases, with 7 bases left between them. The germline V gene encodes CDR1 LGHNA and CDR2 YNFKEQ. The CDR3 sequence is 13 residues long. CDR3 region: CASSQGTAYGYTF. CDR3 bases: TGTGCCAGCAGCCAAGGGACAGCCTATGGCTACACCTTC.

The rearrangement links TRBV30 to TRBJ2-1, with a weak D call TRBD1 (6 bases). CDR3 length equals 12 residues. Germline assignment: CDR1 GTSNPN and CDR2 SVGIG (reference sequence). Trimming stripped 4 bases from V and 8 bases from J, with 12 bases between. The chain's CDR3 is CAWIPQGHEQFF. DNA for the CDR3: TGTGCCTGGATCCCCCAGGGGCATGAGCAGTTCTTC.

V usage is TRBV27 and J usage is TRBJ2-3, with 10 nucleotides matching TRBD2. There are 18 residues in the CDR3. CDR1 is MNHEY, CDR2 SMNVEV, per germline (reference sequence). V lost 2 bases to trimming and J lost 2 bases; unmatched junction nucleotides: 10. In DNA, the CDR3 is TGTGCCAGCAGTTTAACCCCCGGACTAGCGGCTTACACAGATACGCAGTATTTT. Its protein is CASSLTPGLAAYTDTQYF.

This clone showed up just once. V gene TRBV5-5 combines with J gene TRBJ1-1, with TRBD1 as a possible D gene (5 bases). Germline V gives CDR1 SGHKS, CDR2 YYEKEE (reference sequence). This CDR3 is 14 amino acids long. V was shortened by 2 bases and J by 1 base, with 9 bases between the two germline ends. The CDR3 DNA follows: TGTGCCAGCAGCTTATACACAGGGAACACTGAAGCTTTCTTT. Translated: CASSLYTGNTEAFF.

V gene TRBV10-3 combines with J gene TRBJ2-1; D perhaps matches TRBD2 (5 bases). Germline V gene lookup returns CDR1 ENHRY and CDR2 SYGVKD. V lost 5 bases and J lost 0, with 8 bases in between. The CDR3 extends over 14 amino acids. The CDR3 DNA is TGTGCCATCAGTCCTGGGAGCTCCTACAATGAGCAGTTCTTC. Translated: CAISPGSSYNEQFF.

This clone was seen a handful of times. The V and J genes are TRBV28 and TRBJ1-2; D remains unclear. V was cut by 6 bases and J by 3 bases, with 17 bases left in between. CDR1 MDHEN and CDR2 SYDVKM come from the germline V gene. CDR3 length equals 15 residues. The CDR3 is CASSPPRGEDYGYTF. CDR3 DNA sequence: TGTGCCAGCAGCCCTCCCCGAGGCGAGGACTATGGCTACACCTTC.

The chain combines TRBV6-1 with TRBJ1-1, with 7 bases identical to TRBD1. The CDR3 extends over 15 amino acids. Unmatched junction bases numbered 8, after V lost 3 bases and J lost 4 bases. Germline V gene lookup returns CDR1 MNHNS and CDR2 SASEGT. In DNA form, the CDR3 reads TGTGCCAGCAGTGATCAGGGGGAAGGGGGCACTGAAGCTTTCTTT. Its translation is CASSDQGEGGTEAFF.

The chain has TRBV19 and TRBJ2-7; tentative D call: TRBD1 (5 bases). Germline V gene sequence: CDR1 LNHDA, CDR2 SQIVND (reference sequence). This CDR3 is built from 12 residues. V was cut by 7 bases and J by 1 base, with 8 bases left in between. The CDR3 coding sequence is TGTGCCAGTACCGACAGATCCTACGAGCAGTACTTC. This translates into CASTDRSYEQYF.

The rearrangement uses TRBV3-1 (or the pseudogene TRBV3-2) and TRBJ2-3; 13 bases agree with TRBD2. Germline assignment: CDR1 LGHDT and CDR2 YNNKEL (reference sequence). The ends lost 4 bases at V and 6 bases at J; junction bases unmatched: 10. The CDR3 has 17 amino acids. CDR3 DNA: TGTGCCAGCAGCCTAACTAGCGGGAGGGCCATTGTCGATACGCAGTATTTT. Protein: CASSLTSGRAIVDTQYF.

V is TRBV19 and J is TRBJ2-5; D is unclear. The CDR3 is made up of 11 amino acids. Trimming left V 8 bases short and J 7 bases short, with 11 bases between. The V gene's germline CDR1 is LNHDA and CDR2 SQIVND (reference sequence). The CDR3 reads CASFPIGTQYF. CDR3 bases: TGTGCCAGTTTCCCCATCGGGACCCAGTACTTC.

The DNA of the CDR3 is TGTGCCAGCAGCCAAGCAGATGAAGCTTTCTTT. Translated: CASSQADEAFF. The V call is TRBV3-1 (or the pseudogene TRBV3-2), the J call TRBJ1-1, with D unresolved. Looked up from germline, CDR1 is LGHDT and CDR2 is YNNKEL (reference sequence). V lost 1 base to trimming and J lost 7 bases, with 4 bases between them. The CDR3 totals 11 residues.